A selection of T cell receptor beta chains follows, all from one sample in a study of blood T cell repertoires in COVID-19. TCRdb's copy holds only in-frame clones and misses some; the assay was immunoSEQ multiplex PCR. The sample consists of a few hundred thousand clones, just under 90% of them appearing once. The sequencing input was PBMCs or T cells enriched from blood (not recorded which). The source of these receptors is a woman in her 30s who had recovered from COVID-19. Each CDR3 is given without its conserved first and last residue. Rows may omit the clone size; those that give it use once, few, many or a size class.

J	V	size	CDR3
TRBJ1-2	TRBV5-1	-	ASSQGGVYGYT
TRBJ2-7	TRBV7-2	-	ASSFGTGHEQY
TRBJ1-2	TRBV4-1	-	ASSQGGRGYGYT
TRBJ1-3	TRBV7-9	-	ASSNPGRGRSGNTIY
TRBJ2-3	TRBV28	-	ASSHHTRTSGSTDTQY
TRBJ2-7	TRBV6-5	-	ASSYGTGGVYEQY
TRBJ2-7	TRBV28	once	ASSWGTGLPKTTSYEQY
TRBJ2-1	TRBV28	-	ASSYRGGQF
TRBJ2-5	TRBV7-2	-	ASSLNSGRGETQY
TRBJ1-1	TRBV5-1	-	ASSLGAAGNTEAF
TRBJ1-4	TRBV6-5	-	ASRSNEKLF
TRBJ2-1	TRBV5-5	-	ASSWGGDYNEQF
TRBJ2-7	TRBV5-6	-	ASSFLDYSSYEQY
TRBJ1-3	TRBV11-2	-	ASGNYREFSGNTIY
TRBJ1-5	TRBV19	-	ASSRQGASNQPQH
TRBJ1-6	TRBV10-3	-	AISESIEGSSLH
TRBJ2-2	TRBV10-3	-	AISADRGRGTGELF
TRBJ2-1	TRBV10-3	-	AISEYPSLNEQF
TRBJ1-2	TRBV10-3	-	ANAGDSYGYT
TRBJ1-3	TRBV6-5	-	ASSSGTGAGNTIY
TRBJ2-1	TRBV10-3	-	ATVGSLRSGGYNEQF
TRBJ1-4	TRBV28	-	ASSLRQGVNEKLF
TRBJ1-1	TRBV28	-	ASSPPGTANTEAF
TRBJ1-1	TRBV2	-	ATPRRGRFPTEAF
TRBJ1-2	TRBV2	once	ASRPTGTGYT
TRBJ2-7	TRBV5-1	-	ASSLGGTSVYEQY
TRBJ2-2	TRBV4-2	-	ASSQDPPDINTGELF
TRBJ2-1	TRBV4-2	-	ASSPVLAGEYGEQF
TRBJ1-2	TRBV4-1	-	ASSRESQGYGYT
TRBJ2-5	TRBV5-1	-	ASSRGSSGQETQY
TRBJ2-1	TRBV12-5	once	ASGLVLWADRGLNEQF
TRBJ2-2	TRBV7-9	-	ASSLSHRAKNTGELF
TRBJ1-6	TRBV30	-	AWTAQGPPLH
TRBJ2-2	TRBV5-1	-	ASSSGQTEAGELF
TRBJ2-7	TRBV3-1/TRBV3-2	once	ASSQGGGRAVYEQY
TRBJ2-1	TRBV7-9	-	AKTRLAHYNEQF
TRBJ1-2	TRBV6-5	-	ASSPGTSNYGYT
TRBJ2-7	TRBV4-1	-	ASSWTGTGSYEQY
TRBJ1-2	TRBV28	-	ASAPSVVPGYT
TRBJ2-3	TRBV7-9	-	ASSQGLAVADTQY
TRBJ2-1	TRBV23-1	-	ASSQSQSGKQF
TRBJ2-1	TRBV3-1/TRBV3-2	-	ASSQDSTAQNEQF
TRBJ1-1	TRBV7-8	-	ASSRQENTEAF
TRBJ2-5	TRBV6-6	-	ASSRAGGPRGETQY
TRBJ2-7	TRBV6-5	-	ASSYSGTGIDEQY
TRBJ1-2	TRBV19	-	ASSGETGFNGYT
TRBJ2-1	TRBV5-6	-	ASSSRLAGYNEQF
TRBJ1-1	TRBV4-1	-	ASSQVLARGNTEAF
TRBJ1-6	TRBV6-5	-	ASRPGQGDSPLH
TRBJ1-6	TRBV12-3/TRBV12-4	-	ASSFDRGSPLH
TRBJ1-2	TRBV18	-	ASSYQFYGYT
TRBJ2-5	TRBV11-2	-	ASSRSELQETQY
TRBJ2-7	TRBV2	once	ASRGDSGRDEQY
TRBJ2-7	TRBV4-2	-	ASSLTQGTYEQY
TRBJ1-1	TRBV27	few	ASSWASTNTEAF
TRBJ1-1	TRBV14	-	ASSQDRRPNTEAF
TRBJ2-7	TRBV13	-	ASSPRGGREGYEQY